This T cell receptor (beta chain) was identified in a study of spatial heterogeneity in lung cancer. The overall study: There were consistently more beta-chain sequences detected than alpha-chain sequences. Each distinct TCR and UMI combination averaged more than ten appearances in raw reads. Findings and caveats of the study: Blood showed ubiquitous tumor TCRs more often at resection than at routine follow-up.

Unique molecular identifiers tagged every individual TCR cDNA molecule. TCRdb re-analysed the 5' RACE reads in MiXCR, keeping a single row per CDR3 protein. The table lists more than 75,000 distinct CDR3 sequences, roughly 13% of them singletons. This clonotype was observed a handful of times. The antigen remains unidentified. Between the trimmed V and J ends, which lost 6 bases and 0 bases, there was a span of 11 bases. The germline V gene encodes CDR1 DFQATT and CDR2 SNEGSKA (reference sequence). This CDR3 has 13 amino acids. The sample's time point: sample taken at primary tumor resection. The study sequenced unsorted whole RNA from tumor, nontumor lung or frozen PBMC.

J is TRBJ1-1 and V is TRBV20-1; D is unresolved. This sequence originates from a male donor with early-stage non-small cell lung cancer. Sample: PBMCs, taken at surgery. The CDR3 loop is CSASEGVNTEAFF. The CDR3, as DNA: TGCAGTGCGTCCGAAGGAGTGAACACTGAAGCTTTCTTT.